This TCR beta chain comes out of a study of human T cells and chemical hapten exposure. Points from the study as a whole: Donor immune responses may differ from healthy people's, since all donors had alopecia. High-frequency TCRs, those above 1 in 1000, stayed the same after DPC sensitization.

Germline values: CDR1 SGHNT, CDR2 YYREEE (reference sequence). V lost 0 bases to trimming and J lost 2 bases; unmatched junction nucleotides: 7. CDR3 length: 16 amino acids. The time point was: patch test 2, 6 weeks after DPC sensitization. Treatment meaning: therapeutic diphenylcyclopropenone sensitization with weekly scalp DPC. For this clonotype: Its antigen remains unknown.

The library tagged each cDNA molecule with unique molecular identifiers. TCRdb processed the RACE reads anew with MiXCR; each CDR3 protein has one entry. The sample records over 35,000 distinct CDR3 sequences, about 8.9% being singletons. The material sequenced was whole blood, taken in connection with sensitization to the hapten diphenylcyclopropenone (DPC). The rearrangement uses TRBV5-4 and TRBJ2-7, with 8 bases matching TRBD2. The TCR was taken from a woman aged 40-49 years with alopecia areata. Some clones in this sample may be carry-over from other donors' samples. The CDR3 sequence is CASSLGSGGRPYEQYF. The CDR3, as DNA: TGTGCCAGCAGCTTGGGGAGCGGGGGCCGCCCCTACGAGCAGTACTTC.